One sample yielded the 20 T cell receptor beta chains listed below, sequenced in a study of T cells in Graves' hyperthyroidism and ophthalmopathy (dated by TCRdb to between 2018 and 2021). The library came from multiplex PCR. TCRdb shows the sequencer as Illumina HiSeq 2000. TCR beta CDR3 regions were amplified from RNA transcripts. A first-round RT-PCR of the TCR CDR3 used the HTBI primer set with the Qiagen OneStep RT-PCR kit. TCRdb itself trimmed the public reads at Q25 with fastp, ran MiXCR and retained productive beta chains. Rows are combined by CDR3 protein, so each entry shows the most common genes and DNA. The sample contains roughly 360,000 distinct CDR3 sequences, approximately 12% of them found a single time. The top ten clonotypes cover about 20% of the sample. Sequencing was performed on blood. All receptors derive from a man aged 25-40 years with Graves' hyperthyroidism that later progressed to Graves' ophthalmopathy.

This clonotype was detected many times. Here the CDR3 reads CASRPTGLRETQYF. The CDR3 DNA sequence: TGTGCCAGCAGACCTACAGGGTTACGAGAGACCCAGTACTTC. J is TRBJ2-5 and V is TRBV6-1; tentative D call: TRBD1 (6 bases). CDR1 is MNHNS and CDR2 is SASEGT in the germline V gene. V was clipped by 6 bases and J by 4 bases, with 15 bases between them. The CDR3 extends over 14 amino acids.

This clonotype was picked up a small number of times. The rearrangement links TRBV12-3 or TRBV12-4 to TRBJ1-2; D is perhaps TRBD1 (6 bases). CDR3 size: 14 residues. V was pared by 3 bases and J by 6 bases, with 14 bases between. CDR3 region: CASSFLTRGNGYTF. In DNA form, the CDR3 reads TGTGCCAGCAGTTTTCTGACCAGGGGAAATGGCTACACCTTC.

This clonotype was picked up many times. V is TRBV28 and J is TRBJ1-2; perhaps TRBD1 as D (5 bases). The CDR3 covers 11 residues. Germline V gene lookup returns CDR1 MDHEN and CDR2 SYDVKM. The V and J ends lost 6 bases and 6 bases respectively, with 8 bases between them. The CDR3 DNA reads TGTGCCAGCAGCCCAGGGCATGGCTACACCTTC. Protein product: CASSPGHGYTF.

This clonotype was observed many times. This chain links TRBV11-1 with TRBJ2-1; D unresolved. The CDR3 consists of 16 residues. The V end was cut by 2 bases, the J end by 3 bases, with 14 bases between. The germline CDR1 and CDR2 sequences are SGHAT and FQDESV (reference sequence). In nucleotides, the CDR3 is TGTGCCAGCAGCTTAACTATGATAGCTTACTACAATGAGCAGTTCTTC. Its protein is CASSLTMIAYYNEQFF.

This chain uses TRBV7-2 with TRBJ2-3; the D gene could be TRBD1 or TRBD2 (6 bases each). Trimming removed 6 bases from V and 0 bases from J, with 13 bases in between. The CDR3 is 15 amino acids. CDR1 SGHTA and CDR2 FQGNSA come from the germline V gene. The CDR3 DNA follows: TGTGCCAGCAGTCCCCGGGGGCCTAGCACAGATACGCAGTATTTT. Protein product: CASSPRGPSTDTQYF.

As regards this clonotype: The junction differs from germline at one of its ends, possibly a read error. The chain uses TRBV5-1 and TRBJ1-6; D is ambiguous. This CDR3 comprises 16 residues. Per the germline V gene, CDR1 is SGHRS and CDR2 is YFSETQ. In DNA form, the CDR3 reads TGCGCCAGCAGCTTCGCAGGAAACCTCTATAATTCACCCATCCACTTT. Its translation: CASSFAGNLYNSPIHF.

The count of this clonotype is one. The gene calls are TRBV7-2 and TRBJ1-5; D is perhaps TRBD1 (6 bases). The length of the CDR3 is 15 residues. Trimming removed 2 bases at V and 2 bases at J, with 10 bases between. CDR1 SGHTA and CDR2 FQGNSA come from the germline V gene. CDR3 DNA sequence: TGTGCCAGCAGCTTAAGTCCAGGGGGCAATCAGCCCCAGCATTTT. Translated, it gives CASSLSPGGNQPQHF.

V usage is TRBV7-9 and J usage is TRBJ1-1; no clear D. The ends were cut back, 5 bases at V and 1 base at J, with 20 bases in the middle. CDR3 length: 17 amino acids. Germline V gene data show CDR1 as SEHNR and CDR2 as FQNEAQ (reference sequence). The CDR3 spells CASSPVLVGVGNTEAFF. The CDR3, as DNA: TGTGCCAGCAGCCCGGTTCTAGTGGGAGTGGGGAACACTGAAGCTTTCTTT.

This clonotype was counted only a few times. A much larger clone lies a single base off, so this may be a read error. The rearrangement uses TRBV6-1 and TRBJ2-7; D is undetermined. V was cut by 5 bases and J by 2 bases, with 10 bases left in between. Germline CDR1 MNHNS, CDR2 SASEGT. The CDR3 is 13 residues long. The CDR3 region is CASSLTDTYEQYF. DNA for the CDR3: TGTGCCAGCAGTCTCACTGATACCTACGAGCAGTACTTC.

The CDR3 DNA reads TGTGCCATCAGGGATCAGGGGGCTTATTCTTATGGCTACACCTTC. Protein sequence: CAIRDQGAYSYGYTF. This chain links TRBV10-3 with TRBJ1-2, with 8 bases matching TRBD1. Looked up from germline, CDR1 is ENHRY and CDR2 is SYGVKD. The CDR3 extends over 15 amino acids. The V segment lost 6 bases and the J segment 5 bases; nucleotides outside the gene matches: 11.

In this sample, this clonotype turned up many times. V gene TRBV15 combines with J gene TRBJ1-2; no firm D call. Germline CDR1 reads LNHNV; CDR2 reads YYDKDF (reference sequence). Trimming removed 5 bases from V and 8 bases from J, with 15 bases in between. The CDR3 loop spans 13 amino acids. As DNA, the CDR3 is TGTGCCACCAGCTTGAGACTAAACCGCGGCTACACCTTC. It specifies CATSLRLNRGYTF.

This clonotype was seen once. Given a much more abundant clone one base away, this may be a read error. This chain uses TRBV19 with TRBJ1-1; perhaps TRBD1 as D (5 bases). Germline V CDR1 and CDR2: LNHDA, SQIVND (reference sequence). The CDR3 is 13 amino acids. V was clipped by 9 bases and J by 10 bases, with 21 bases between them. The CDR3 here is CASLFRGSPRAFF. The DNA of the CDR3 is TGTGCCAGCCTATTTCGGGGGTCTCCTCGAGCTTTCTTT.

This clonotype was observed at least ten times. The gene calls are TRBV6-1 and TRBJ1-4; D unclear. V was cut by 5 bases and J by 8 bases, with 12 bases left in between. The CDR3 loop spans 13 amino acids. Germline assignment: CDR1 MNHNS and CDR2 SASEGT. The CDR3: CASSSPPSEKLFF. The CDR3 region has the DNA TGTGCCAGCAGTTCGCCCCCGAGCGAAAAACTGTTTTTT.

This clonotype appeared many times. The gene calls are TRBV28 and TRBJ1-5; D is possibly TRBD1 (6 bases). Germline V gene lookup returns CDR1 MDHEN and CDR2 SYDVKM. The V gene lost 1 base and the J gene lost 3 bases, with 16 bases spanning the gap. The CDR3 is 17 amino acids. The DNA of the CDR3 is TGTGCCAGCAGTTTATCCCCCGACAGGCGCCTCAATCAGCCCCAGCATTTT. Translated: CASSLSPDRRLNQPQHF.

Comments on this clonotype: Germline is not matched at one junction end, which may reflect a read error. The rearrangement links TRBV2 to TRBJ2-3; TRBD2 agrees at 8 bases. The CDR3 length is 16 residues. CDR1 SNHLY and CDR2 FYNNEI come from the germline V gene. The CDR3 loop reads CTSSSRSGGTTDTQYF. CDR3 DNA: TGTACCAGCAGTTCGCGCAGCGGGGGCACCACAGATACGCAGTATTTT.

The chain combines TRBV30 with TRBJ2-7; D is possibly TRBD2 (6 bases). Germline values: CDR1 GTSNPN, CDR2 SVGIG (reference sequence). V shed 3 bases and J shed 4 bases, with 7 bases lying between them. The CDR3 totals 11 residues. The CDR3, as DNA: TGTGCCTGGAGCCGGGGGTACGAGCAGTACTTC. Translating gives CAWSRGYEQYF.

This clonotype was seen ten or more times. The genes are TRBV7-2 and TRBJ1-4, with no clear D. The germline V gene encodes CDR1 SGHTA and CDR2 FQGNSA. V dropped 1 base and J dropped 4 bases, with 7 bases sitting between them. The CDR3 length is 14 residues. CDR3 region: CASSLGPNNEKLFF. DNA of the CDR3: TGTGCCAGCAGCTTAGGACCCAATAATGAAAAACTGTTTTTT.

This clonotype was seen many times. This sequence joins TRBV7-8 and TRBJ2-3; 10 bases are shared with TRBD2. Germline trimming cut 5 bases from V and 2 bases from J; bases unmatched to any gene: 10. CDR1 is SGHVS, CDR2 FQNEAQ, per germline. The CDR3 totals 17 residues. Here the CDR3 reads CASSPWLAGAFTDTQYF. The CDR3 region has the DNA TGTGCCAGCAGCCCCTGGCTAGCGGGGGCCTTCACAGATACGCAGTATTTT.

This clonotype showed up just a few times. The chain has TRBV27 and TRBJ2-5, with 7 bases fitting TRBD2. From germline, CDR1 is MNHEY and CDR2 SMNVEV (reference sequence). CDR3 length equals 13 residues. The V and J ends lost 5 bases and 5 bases, in that order; junction bases with no gene match: 5. CDR3 region: CASSQRLAETQYF. CDR3 nucleotide sequence: TGTGCCAGCAGTCAAAGACTAGCCGAGACCCAGTACTTC.

This clonotype appeared a few times. J is TRBJ2-3 and V is TRBV10-3, with D tentatively TRBD2 (7 bases). The CDR3 runs to 15 residues. From germline, CDR1 is ENHRY and CDR2 SYGVKD. The germline V and J ends were trimmed by 3 bases and 7 bases, with 17 bases remaining between them. CDR3 sequence reads: CAISDPGGPTHTQYF. The CDR3 bases are TGTGCCATCAGTGATCCCGGGGGGCCCACGCATACGCAGTATTTT.